What follows is one T cell receptor (beta chain) and its context. Repertoires were generated with immunoSEQ multiplex PCR, while TCRdb's copy carries only in-frame clones and drops some. The sample has around 60,000 clones, 81% seen once. This entry is derived from a study of T cells in tuberculosis. Germline assignment: CDR1 ENHRY and CDR2 SYGVKD. V was clipped by 6 bases and J by 5 bases, with 13 bases between them. The CDR3 runs 13 residues. After thawing and overnight rest, PBMC were stained with GMM-loaded CD1B tetramer, viability dye and anti-CD3 for sorting. The CD1B tetramers carried C32 glucose monomycolate purified from Rhodococcus equi.

V is TRBV10-3 and J is TRBJ2-5; D might be TRBD2 (6 bases). The receptor was isolated from an adult woman with latent tuberculosis. Sequencing was done on a sample of CD1b-GMM tetramer-negative cells sorted from PBMCs. This CDR3 reads CAISAAGFETQYF. The CDR3 DNA follows: TGTGCCATCAGCGCGGCGGGATTTGAGACCCAGTACTTC.